The 23 T cell receptor beta chains below all came from one sample that was sequenced in a study of CD8 T cells in Susac syndrome. When the RNA was reverse transcribed, random hexamers were used with an input of about 0.5 to 1 ug. TCRdb re-called the immunoSEQ multiplex PCR reads with MiXCR, one entry per CDR3 protein. The table has about 190,000 distinct CDR3 sequences, approximately 96% seen once. The specimen was CD4+ T cells from PBMCs. These TCRs come from a human donor with Susac syndrome.

This chain links TRBV19 with TRBJ1-2; D remains unclear. The V end was cut by 7 bases, the J end by 0 bases, with 9 bases between. Germline V gene sequence: CDR1 LNHDA, CDR2 SQIVND (reference sequence). The CDR3 runs 13 residues. As DNA, the CDR3 is TGTGCCAGTAATGTGGCCCCTAACTATGGCTACACCTTC. Protein: CASNVAPNYGYTF.

This chain connects TRBV29-1 to TRBJ2-7; TRBD1 agrees at 12 bases. Per the germline V gene, CDR1 is SQVTM and CDR2 is ANQGSEA. J was trimmed by 0 bases and V by 6 bases; bases with no gene match: 3. This CDR3 comprises 14 residues. The CDR3 spells CSVGTGGSSYEQYF. CDR3 nucleotides: TGCAGCGTGGGGACAGGGGGCTCCTCCTACGAGCAGTACTTC.

The rearrangement links TRBV4-1 to TRBJ2-3; 9 bases are shared with TRBD2. With 0 bases clipped from V and 5 bases from J, the junction kept 9 bases outside the gene matches. Germline loops: CDR1 MGHRA, CDR2 YSYEKL. The length of the CDR3 is 17 residues. The CDR3 region is CASSQETVLAGVDTQYF. In DNA form, the CDR3 reads TGCGCCAGCAGCCAAGAAACGGTACTAGCGGGCGTAGATACGCAGTATTTT.

CDR3 in amino acids: CASSFGSDTEAFF. As DNA, the CDR3 is TGTGCCAGCAGCTTCGGGTCGGACACTGAAGCTTTCTTT. The genes are TRBV11-2 and TRBJ1-1; unclear D gene. CDR3 length: 13 amino acids. Germline CDR1 SGHAT, CDR2 FQNNGV. V lost 3 bases to trimming and J lost 3 bases, with 8 bases between them.

The gene calls are TRBV20-1 and TRBJ2-3; 9 bases map to TRBD1. V shed 2 bases, J shed 5 bases, and the junction held 5 bases outside the gene matches. CDR3 length: 14 amino acids. The germline CDR1 and CDR2 sequences are DFQATT and SNEGSKA (reference sequence). The CDR3 spells CSARSGTGQDTQYF. The CDR3 coding sequence is TGCAGTGCTAGATCCGGGACAGGGCAAGATACGCAGTATTTT.

The J gene is TRBJ2-7, the V gene TRBV11-2; D is unclear. Per the germline V gene, CDR1 is SGHAT and CDR2 is FQNNGV. This CDR3 region has 11 residues. V gave up 5 bases and J gave up 7 bases, with 9 bases separating them. CDR3 in DNA: TGTGCCAGCAGCCCCTCATGGGAGCAGTACTTC. Amino acids: CASSPSWEQYF.

V gene TRBV30 combines with J gene TRBJ2-7; the match to TRBD2 covers 11 bases. The CDR3 has 12 residues. Germline V gene sequence: CDR1 GTSNPN, CDR2 SVGIG (reference sequence). The trim removed 3 bases at V and 7 bases at J, leaving 2 bases unmatched. The DNA of the CDR3 is TGTGCCTGGAGAAGACTAGCGGGGGAGCAGTACTTC. As protein: CAWRRLAGEQYF.

J is TRBJ2-7 and V is TRBV7-2; TRBD1 matches 9 bases. Germline-derived CDR1 and CDR2 are SGHTA and FQGNSA. The CDR3 contains 15 residues. J gave up 1 base and V 5 bases, and 6 bases lay outside the gene matches. CDR3 coding DNA: TGTGCCAGCAGCGTAACAGGGGGCTTATCCTACGAGCAGTACTTC. Protein: CASSVTGGLSYEQYF.

This chain connects TRBV29-1 to TRBJ2-7, with D unresolved. V was pared by 1 base and J by 2 bases, with 12 bases between. The germline gives CDR1 SQVTM, CDR2 ANQGSEA. This CDR3 has 14 residues. The CDR3 DNA reads TGCAGCGTTGAAGTACGATCAGCCACCTACGAGCAGTACTTC. Translated, it gives CSVEVRSATYEQYF.

The chain links TRBV7-2 to TRBJ1-1, with no clear D. The CDR3 loop spans 12 amino acids. V was trimmed by 3 bases and J by 5 bases, leaving 7 bases between them. Per the germline V gene, CDR1 is SGHTA and CDR2 is FQGNSA. The CDR3, as DNA: TGTGCCAGCAGCTTCATTAGGACTGAAGCTTTCTTT. Its protein product is CASSFIRTEAFF.

The CDR3 nucleotides are TGTGCCAGCAGCCAAGCATCCGATCTTGCCTACTATGGCTACACCTTC. This sequence encodes CASSQASDLAYYGYTF. The J gene is TRBJ1-2, the V gene TRBV4-2; D ambiguous. This CDR3 spans 16 amino acids. V gave up 1 base and J gave up 3 bases, with 15 bases separating them. Germline V gives CDR1 LGHNA, CDR2 YNFKEQ.

This clonotype was observed a single time. The rearrangement joins TRBV29-1 to TRBJ2-5; no clear D. This CDR3 spans 12 amino acids. Trimming cost V 7 bases and J 5 bases, with 14 bases left between them. CDR1 and CDR2 from the germline V gene are SQVTM and ANQGSEA. Here the CDR3 DNA reads TGCAGCGAGACCGACGGCGCGGAGACCCAGTACTTC. This codes for CSETDGAETQYF.

The genes are TRBV12-3 or TRBV12-4 and TRBJ2-3; D might be TRBD1 or TRBD2, each matching 6 bases. The CDR3 runs 15 residues. Trimming pared 5 bases from V and 4 bases from J, leaving 16 bases between. CDR3: CASSPLGGGADTQYF. The CDR3 DNA follows: TGTGCCAGCAGTCCCCTTGGGGGCGGGGCAGATACGCAGTATTTT.

This chain joins TRBV5-1 and TRBJ1-1; 11 bases fit TRBD1. Per the germline V gene, CDR1 is SGHRS and CDR2 is YFSETQ. The CDR3 has 14 residues. Trimming at V came to 3 bases and at J to 5 bases, leaving 3 bases not matched to a gene. The CDR3 here is CASSSGQGATEAFF. The CDR3 DNA reads TGCGCCAGCAGCTCCGGACAGGGGGCGACTGAAGCTTTCTTT.

V gene TRBV4-1 combines with J gene TRBJ2-1; the match to TRBD2 covers 8 bases. The CDR3 has 17 residues. With 2 bases clipped from V and 5 bases from J, the junction kept 11 bases outside the gene matches. Germline V gene sequence: CDR1 MGHRA, CDR2 YSYEKL. DNA for the CDR3: TGCGCCAGCAGCCAACCAACAGCCGGGAGGGCTAACAATGAGCAGTTCTTC. Residues: CASSQPTAGRANNEQFF.

The CDR3 sequence is CAWSSHQGQGVTQYF. CDR3 nucleotides: TGTGCCTGGAGTTCACATCAGGGGCAGGGCGTGACCCAGTACTTC. This sequence joins TRBV30 and TRBJ2-5, with a tentative D call TRBD1 (6 bases). This CDR3 region has 15 residues. Germline lookup yields CDR1 GTSNPN and CDR2 SVGIG (reference sequence). V was pared by 2 bases and J by 7 bases, with 20 bases between.

V is TRBV6-5 and J is TRBJ2-3; the match to TRBD1 covers 7 bases. The CDR3 covers 14 residues. With V trimmed by 6 bases and J by 11 bases, 14 bases remained unmatched. CDR1 is MNHEY, CDR2 SVGAGI, per germline. This chain's CDR3 is CASRSSTGHLKQYF. For the CDR3, the DNA is TGTGCCAGCAGGAGCTCGACAGGGCATTTGAAGCAGTATTTT.

The chain recombines TRBV15 with TRBJ2-2; D might be TRBD1 (6 bases). This CDR3 has 16 amino acids. The germline V gene has CDR1 LNHNV and CDR2 YYDKDF (reference sequence). The ends were cut back, 8 bases at V and 7 bases at J, with 23 bases in the middle. CDR3 DNA sequence: TGTGCCACCGACTTGAGATCTGACAGGCCATACGGGGAGCTGTTTTTT. Amino acid sequence: CATDLRSDRPYGELFF.

The CDR3 coding sequence is TGTGCCAGCAGCCCCATCTTGTTCGACAGGGACCACGAGCAGTACTTC. It is translated as CASSPILFDRDHEQYF. This chain links TRBV3-1 with TRBJ2-7; 7 nucleotides line up with TRBD1. V was pared by 4 bases and J by 5 bases, with 14 bases of the junction left unmatched. From germline, CDR1 is LGHDT and CDR2 YNNKEL (reference sequence). This CDR3 comprises 16 residues.

The V and J genes are TRBV3-1 and TRBJ1-1; D remains unclear. The CDR3 has 14 amino acids. CDR1 is LGHDT and CDR2 is YNNKEL in the germline V gene (reference sequence). V lost 0 bases and J lost 4, with 9 bases in between. The CDR3 nucleotides read TGTGCCAGCAGCCAAGATTTAGTTTCCACTGAAGCTTTCTTT. Protein sequence: CASSQDLVSTEAFF.

The genes are TRBV30 and TRBJ1-5; TRBD1 agrees at 10 bases. Germline CDR1 is GTSNPN and CDR2 is SVGIG (reference sequence). The length of the CDR3 is 13 residues. Unmatched junction bases numbered 1, after V lost 5 bases and J lost 3 bases. The CDR3 coding sequence is TGTGCCTGGGGGACAGGGGTCAATCAGCCCCAGCATTTT. It translates to CAWGTGVNQPQHF.

The V gene is TRBV27, the J gene TRBJ2-1, with 10 positions matching TRBD2. The CDR3 is 18 amino acids. Trimming took 2 bases from V and 9 from J; bases not matched to a gene: 16. Germline CDR1 MNHEY, CDR2 SMNVEV (reference sequence). CDR3 nucleotides: TGTGCCAGCAGTTTAACTCCCCGTAGCGGGGGGAGTAGGAGTGAGCAGTTCTTC. Its protein is CASSLTPRSGGSRSEQFF.

This chain links TRBV19 with TRBJ1-1; D unresolved. Looked up from germline, CDR1 is LNHDA and CDR2 is SQIVND (reference sequence). The CDR3 runs 15 residues. The V end was cut by 9 bases, the J end by 0 bases, with 17 bases between. CDR3 loop: CASLWSYTMNTEAFF. In nucleotides, the CDR3 is TGTGCCAGCCTTTGGAGCTACACAATGAACACTGAAGCTTTCTTT.